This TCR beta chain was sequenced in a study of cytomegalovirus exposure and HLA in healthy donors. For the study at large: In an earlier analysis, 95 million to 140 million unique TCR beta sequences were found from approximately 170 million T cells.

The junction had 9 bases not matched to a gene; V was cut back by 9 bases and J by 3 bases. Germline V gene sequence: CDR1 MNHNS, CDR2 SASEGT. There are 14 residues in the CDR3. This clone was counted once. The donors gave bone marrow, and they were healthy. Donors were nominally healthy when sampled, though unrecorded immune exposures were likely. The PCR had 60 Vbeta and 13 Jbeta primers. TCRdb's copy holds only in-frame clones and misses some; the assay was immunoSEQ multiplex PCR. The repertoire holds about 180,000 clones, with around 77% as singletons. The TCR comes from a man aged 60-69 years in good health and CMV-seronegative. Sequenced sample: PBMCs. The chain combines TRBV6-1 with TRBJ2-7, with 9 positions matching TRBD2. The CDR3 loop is CASRRAGGHYEQYF. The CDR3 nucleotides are TGTGCCAGTAGGAGAGCGGGGGGCCACTACGAGCAGTACTTC.